The 23 T cell receptor beta chains below come from one sample, sequenced in a study of OX40 agonist ivuxolimab in advanced cancers. Method: immunoSEQ multiplex PCR; TCRdb's copy keeps in-frame clones and lacks some. The sample shows about 80,000 clones, 80% to 95% of them seen only once. Specimen: CD4+ or CD8+ T cells sorted from blood, collected in a trial of the OX40 agonist ivuxolimab. Receptors were obtained from an adult with an advanced solid tumor such as melanoma, head and neck, liver or kidney cancer.

The chain has TRBV7-9 and TRBJ1-4; D gene uncertain. Germline values: CDR1 SEHNR, CDR2 FQNEAQ (reference sequence). CDR3 size: 13 residues. V was cut by 1 base and J by 12 bases, with 12 bases left in between. In DNA, the CDR3 is TGTGCCAGCAGCTTAGAACCGAATGGGGAACTGTTTTTT. Its protein product is CASSLEPNGELFF.

The chain joins TRBV6-5 to TRBJ1-1; D is uncertain. This CDR3 spans 15 amino acids. Trimming left V 2 bases short and J 0 bases short, with 10 bases between. Germline V gene sequence: CDR1 MNHEY, CDR2 SVGAGI. The CDR3 nucleotides are TGTGCCAGCAGTTACCGGGCAGCTATGAACACTGAAGCTTTCTTT. It is translated as CASSYRAAMNTEAFF.

The chain uses TRBV4-3 and TRBJ2-2, with D perhaps TRBD2 (6 bases). Germline V gene lookup returns CDR1 LGHNA and CDR2 YSLEER. This CDR3 region has 15 residues. V was cut by 1 base and J by 6 bases, with 12 bases left in between. The CDR3 DNA reads as TGCGCCAGCAGCCAAGGTCGCGGGGTCGCCGGGGAGCTGTTTTTT. The encoded protein is CASSQGRGVAGELFF.

The V call is TRBV19, the J call TRBJ1-4; TRBD1 is a possible D gene (6 bases). Germline CDR1 reads LNHDA; CDR2 reads SQIVND (reference sequence). V lost 6 bases and J lost 6, with 14 bases in between. The CDR3 runs 14 residues. CDR3 loop: CASSTGTSHEKLFF. The CDR3 DNA reads TGTGCCAGTAGCACCGGGACAAGCCATGAAAAACTGTTTTTT.

The chain combines TRBV2 with TRBJ1-2; TRBD1 is a possible D gene (5 bases). Trimming left V 9 bases short and J 0 bases short, with 11 bases between. This CDR3 contains 13 residues. Per germline, CDR1 SNHLY and CDR2 FYNNEI. CDR3 protein: CARTEPANYGYTF. As DNA, the CDR3 is TGTGCCAGGACAGAGCCTGCTAACTATGGCTACACCTTC.

CDR3 DNA: TGTGCCAGCAGCGGCCCCTCATCCATAGTAGAGCAGTTCTTC. This translates into CASSGPSSIVEQFF. This chain links TRBV6-6 with TRBJ2-1; D is unresolved. Per the germline V gene, CDR1 is MNHNY and CDR2 is SVGAGI (reference sequence). This CDR3 is 14 amino acids long. Trimming removed 6 bases from V and 10 bases from J, with 19 bases in between.

J is TRBJ1-4 and V is TRBV28, with D possibly being TRBD1 (6 bases). Between the trimmed V and J ends, which lost 4 bases and 2 bases, there was a span of 20 bases. Germline assignment: CDR1 MDHEN and CDR2 SYDVKM. The CDR3 is 18 amino acids. The CDR3 DNA is TGTGCCAGCAGTTGGGCTTGGGACAACATAGGGACTAATGAAAAACTGTTTTTT. It yields the protein CASSWAWDNIGTNEKLFF.

The chain joins TRBV4-3 to TRBJ2-3; unclear D gene. Germline V CDR1 and CDR2: LGHNA, YSLEER. This CDR3 contains 15 residues. V lost 0 bases and J 0 bases, leaving 7 bases between the germline ends. As DNA, the CDR3 is TGCGCCAGCAGCCAAGACAGGACCAGCACAGATACGCAGTATTTT. Residues: CASSQDRTSTDTQYF.

V and J are TRBV25-1 and TRBJ2-7; 9 bases map to TRBD1. The junction had 9 bases not matched to a gene; V was cut back by 6 bases and J by 6 bases. The V gene's germline CDR1 is MGHDK and CDR2 SYGVNS. The CDR3 length is 14 residues. The CDR3 bases are TGTGCCAGCAGCGGGACAGGGAAAATGGTCGAGCAGTACTTC. This codes for CASSGTGKMVEQYF.

The V call is TRBV19, the J call TRBJ1-5; possible D gene TRBD1, 5 bases. V was pared by 5 bases and J by 7 bases, with 12 bases between. The length of the CDR3 is 13 residues. The germline CDR1 and CDR2 sequences are LNHDA and SQIVND (reference sequence). The CDR3 region is CASSEGGGQPQHF. The CDR3 DNA reads TGTGCCAGTAGTGAAGGCGGGGGGCAGCCCCAGCATTTT.

This chain joins TRBV27 and TRBJ2-2; no clear D. V gave up 5 bases and J gave up 1 base, with 8 bases separating them. In germline, CDR1 is MNHEY, CDR2 SMNVEV (reference sequence). This CDR3 region has 14 residues. The CDR3 region is CASSEAVNTGELFF. For the CDR3, the DNA is TGTGCCAGCAGTGAGGCGGTGAACACCGGGGAGCTGTTTTTT.

This chain joins TRBV11-2 and TRBJ1-5; no firm D call. Between the trimmed V and J ends, which lost 0 bases and 2 bases, there was a span of 8 bases. Germline CDR1 SGHAT, CDR2 FQNNGV. This CDR3 has 15 amino acids. The CDR3 region has the DNA TGTGCCAGCAGCTTAGAGGGATGGGGCAATCAGCCCCAGCATTTT. Translation: CASSLEGWGNQPQHF.

Comment on this clone: Mismatch with germline at one junction end may stem from a read error. The genes are TRBV7-2 and TRBJ2-7; 8 bases agree with TRBD1. The CDR3 contains 12 residues. The germline gives CDR1 SGHTA, CDR2 FQGNSA. DNA for the CDR3: TGTGCCAGCAGCTTAGAGGGACAGGAGGTTAGGTTC. Translating it yields CASSLEGQEVRF. Variable domain in full (rest from reference TRBV7-2 and TRBJ2-7): GAGVSQSPSNKVTEKGKDVELRCDPISGHTALYWYRQSLGQGLEFLIYFQGNSAPDKSGLPSDRFSAERTGGSVSTLTIQRTQQEDSAVYLCASSLEGQEVRFGPGTRLTVT.

The J gene is TRBJ1-2, the V gene TRBV10-3; D is possibly TRBD1 (5 bases). The CDR3 extends over 12 amino acids. Germline lookup yields CDR1 ENHRY and CDR2 SYGVKD. V was trimmed by 8 bases and J by 2 bases, leaving 9 bases between them. CDR3 nucleotides: TGTGCCATCGAAGCAGGGAACTATGGCTACACCTTC. This translates into CAIEAGNYGYTF.

V is TRBV14 and J is TRBJ2-7; TRBD1 aligns across 10 bases. There are 15 residues in the CDR3. The germline V gene has CDR1 SGHDN and CDR2 FVKESK. The V gene end was trimmed by 4 bases and the J gene end by 3 bases; junction bases not matched to a gene: 6. CDR3 region: CASSLAGQGLYEQYF. The CDR3 nucleotides read TGTGCCAGCAGCCTGGCGGGACAGGGGCTCTACGAGCAGTACTTC.

Points on this clone: Sequence at one end of the junction differs from germline and may be a read error. The sample has other DNA sequences that encode this CDR3 too. The rearrangement uses TRBV4-3 and TRBJ1-3; 8 bases map to TRBD1. CDR1 and CDR2 from the germline V gene are LGHNA and YSLEER. CDR3 length equals 15 residues. Here the CDR3 reads CASSQGQGAGNTIYF. The CDR3 nucleotides are TGCGCCAGCAGCCAGGGGCAGGGGGCTGGAAACACTATATATTTT.

The CDR3 sequence: CASTSGGTTDTQYF. CDR3 DNA sequence: TGCGCCAGCACCTCGGGGGGGACCACAGATACGCAGTATTTT. V usage is TRBV5-1 and J usage is TRBJ2-3, with TRBD2 identical over 8 bases. Germline-derived CDR1 and CDR2 are SGHRS and YFSETQ. CDR3 length: 14 amino acids. With V trimmed by 6 bases and J by 2 bases, 5 bases remained unmatched.

J is TRBJ2-5 and V is TRBV9, with D uncertain. Per the germline V gene, CDR1 is SGDLS and CDR2 is YYNGEE. The V end lost 0 bases, the J end lost 5 bases, and 14 bases lay between the germline ends. This CDR3 comprises 15 residues. In DNA form, the CDR3 reads TGTGCCAGCAGCGTAGTTGCCACTGTGGGGGAGACCCAGTACTTC. This sequence encodes CASSVVATVGETQYF.

This clone is a singleton in its sample. The chain joins TRBV27 to TRBJ1-1, with D possibly TRBD1 on 6 matching bases. The CDR3 totals 16 residues. Trimming shortened V by 4 bases and J by 2 bases, and 17 bases separated the two germline ends. The V gene's germline CDR1 is MNHEY and CDR2 SMNVEV (reference sequence). CDR3: CASSWIAGGLNTEAFF. Written as DNA, the CDR3 is TGTGCCAGCAGTTGGATCGCCGGGGGGCTAAACACTGAAGCTTTCTTT.

The rearrangement links TRBV11-2 to TRBJ2-3, with TRBD2 matching over 12 bases. The germline CDR1 and CDR2 sequences are SGHAT and FQNNGV. J lost 0 bases, V lost 3 bases, and 7 bases had no gene match. The CDR3 spans 18 residues. CDR3 nucleotides: TGTGCCAGCAGCTTCGAACTAGCGGGGGGACCTAGCACAGATACGCAGTATTTT. Protein product: CASSFELAGGPSTDTQYF.

This sequence joins TRBV6-1 and TRBJ1-5; possibly TRBD1 for D (5 bases). With 0 bases removed from V and 5 bases from J, the gap between germline ends came to 11 bases. The CDR3 is 15 amino acids. The V gene's germline CDR1 is MNHNS and CDR2 SASEGT. The CDR3 here is CASSEARKGHQPQHF. CDR3 DNA sequence: TGTGCCAGCAGTGAAGCGAGGAAGGGGCATCAGCCCCAGCATTTT.

The rearrangement uses TRBV4-3 and TRBJ2-5, with D possibly TRBD2 on 6 matching bases. CDR3 size: 14 residues. Trimming stripped 2 bases from V and 4 bases from J, with 11 bases between. The V gene's germline CDR1 is LGHNA and CDR2 YSLEER. The CDR3: CASSQYGGTETQYF. In nucleotides, the CDR3 is TGCGCCAGCAGCCAATACGGGGGAACAGAGACCCAGTACTTC.

The rearrangement uses TRBV30 and TRBJ2-2; 10 bases are a match to TRBD1. CDR1 is GTSNPN and CDR2 is SVGIG in the germline V gene (reference sequence). V dropped 1 base and J dropped 7; count of bases not matched to a gene: 6. The CDR3 has 15 residues. The DNA for the CDR3 is TGTGCCTGGAGTGCCGGGACAGGGGATATCGGGGAGCTGTTTTTT. Protein sequence: CAWSAGTGDIGELFF.